Listed here are 2 T cell receptor beta chains from one sample, sequenced in a study of CXCR3-negative and CXCR3-positive naive CD8 T cells. UMI-labeled 5' RACE TRB cDNA libraries were prepared from the cells. TCRdb reprocessed the 5' RACE reads and keeps a single row for each CDR3 protein, giving no DNA. Here the sample table reports some 130,000 distinct CDR3 sequences. Whole-study findings and limits: CXCR3-positive naive cells carried more hydrophobic TRB CDR3s than CXCR3-negative ones.

For these TCRs, the target antigens are not known. Material for sequencing was naive CXCR3+ CD8+ T cells from blood. Subset indicated: CD45RO-CCR7+CD27+CD95- naive CD8+ T cells expressing CXCR3 (TNR3+). The receptor set was obtained from a human donor in good health. Some clones in this sample may be carry-over from other donors' samples.

CDR3 residues: CASSLLGDGYTF. This rearrangement joins TRBV7-9 to TRBJ1-2. CDR3 length: 12 residues. The germline V gene has CDR1 SEHNR and CDR2 FQNEAQ (reference sequence).

The chain has TRBV7-6 and TRBJ1-1; absent DNA, TCRdb's TRBD1 call cannot be checked. Per germline, CDR1 SGHVS and CDR2 FNYEAQ. The CDR3 extends over 15 amino acids. The CDR3 loop is CASSPRTGELTEAFF.